This T cell receptor (beta chain) originates from a study of a mutant IDH1 vaccine in newly diagnosed glioma (dated by TCRdb to the early 2020s). Some background on the complete study: Across visits V03 through V10, patients got a total of eight vaccinations, given in weeks 1, 3, 5, 7, 11, 15, 19 and 23. Of the 32 patients who were treated, approximately 62% were male and roughly 38% were female, and the mean age was around 43 years. Vaccination began 4-6 weeks after radiotherapy alone, or alongside temozolomide cycles in the chemotherapy-containing groups. Before enrollment, most patients had been given radiochemotherapy with temozolomide as standard therapy, while the rest had received either radiotherapy alone or temozolomide alone. Longitudinal TCRB deep sequencing was done for 20 to 25 treated patients, wherever samples were available for exploratory analyses. Six visits were used for peripheral blood collection: V03 (baseline), V05, V07, V10, V12 and V13. Results and caveats for the whole study, not just this receptor: PBMC samples for TCRB deep sequencing were selected based on availability. Pseudoprogression appeared unrelated to alterations in the top peripheral T cell clonotypes detected by TCRB sequencing. Vaccine-induced immune responses across multiple MHC alleles were detected in 93.3% of patients. It was noted by the authors that analyses of patient blood samples could not be reproduced owing to sample limitations.

The germline V gene sets CDR1 to LGHNA and CDR2 to YNFKEQ. The junction shows trimming of 3 bases on V and 2 bases on J, and the gene matches do not reach 7 bases of it. The CDR3 sequence holds 15 residues, the cysteine and phenylalanine included. Only the CDR3 region is kept as DNA, spanning 45 bases read in frame from base 1. Turning to this clone: Its antigen is unknown. Base quality data are lacking; no much larger clone is found one base away.

The library was produced with the immunoSEQ multiplex PCR assay. Rearranged TCR beta chain sequences were amplified using the hsTCRB Kit according to the manufacturer's protocol. TCRB libraries were sequenced on an Illumina MiSeq. As for the authors' bioinformatics: The proprietary platform of the kit vendor was used for demultiplexing, trimming and gene mapping. Imported from immuneACCESS, the table was reduced by TCRdb to in-frame sequences with V and J called. These copies leave out some clones; in studies compared against another copy, an unresolved V gene accounts for under half, and the cause of the remainder is not known. V and J calls and clone size are as listed in that table; D and trimming were resolved from the DNA. This sample comprises about 36,000 clones, 80% of them detected only once. The top ten hold less than 15% of the sample. The time point label, as the study defines it: week 11, during vaccination. Every vaccine dose consisted of 300 ug of a 20-mer mutant IDH1 peptide in Montanide, administered subcutaneously together with topical imiquimod. Newly diagnosed WHO grade 3 or 4 IDH1-mutant astrocytomas showing loss of nuclear ATRX were present in the donors. The samples were drawn from NOA16, a multicentre, single-arm, open-label phase I trial in Germany that tested a mutant IDH1 peptide vaccine in humans for the first time. The DNeasy Blood and Tissue Kit was used to extract genomic DNA from EDTA blood for TCRB sequencing.

The sample here was peripheral blood mononuclear cells (PBMCs), taken from a glioma patient whose treatment included an IDH1 peptide vaccine. Recombination joined TRBV4-2 with TRBJ2-7; the central 7 bases match TRBD1. This TCR was recovered from a woman aged 25-40 years with glioma. Some clones in this sample may be carry-over from other donors' samples. The base sequence is TGTGCCAGCAGCCAGACTGGGGACAGTACCTACGAGCAGTACTTC. Translated, it reads CASSQTGDSTYEQYF.